This is a list of T cell receptor beta chains from one sample in a study of shared clonotypes between healthy human individuals. Clones were sequenced by immunoSEQ multiplex PCR, and TCRdb holds only the in-frame ones, with some missing. The sample gives fewer than 600,000 clones, 79% of which show up once; over 10% is in the top ten. The specimen was PBMCs. The origin of the receptors is a woman in her forties in good health. Some clones in this sample may be carry-over from other donors' samples. The conserved cysteine and the conserved F or W are not part of the CDR3 here.

J gene	V gene	CDR3 protein
TRBJ1-1	TRBV27	ASFLAGVAF
TRBJ2-1	TRBV19	ASTPTSGYNEQF
TRBJ2-1	TRBV2	ASRAVGAYNEQF
TRBJ1-1	TRBV11-1	ASGFGYTEAF
TRBJ1-1	TRBV18	ASSPPQGGVTEAF
TRBJ2-7	TRBV6-1	ASTETGTYEQY
TRBJ2-7	TRBV7-2	ASSRPLVQGEQY
TRBJ1-1	TRBV29-1	SASGTGGVEAF
TRBJ2-1	TRBV5-1	ASSLGDSLSYNEQF
TRBJ1-6	TRBV11-2	ASSLVRSSYNSPLH
TRBJ2-3	TRBV7-9	ASSRRFGLADTDTQY
TRBJ2-6	TRBV6-6	ASRSRIAGANVLT
TRBJ2-5	TRBV5-4	ASSSTGGSGRETQY
TRBJ2-2	TRBV29-1	SVKGAGQNTGELF
TRBJ1-1	TRBV7-2	ASSLVGGLRTEAF
TRBJ2-7	TRBV27	ASSKGQGRYEQY
TRBJ2-7	TRBV6-1	ASSPTGEREQY
TRBJ2-7	TRBV5-4	ASSLAAGTGAYEQY
TRBJ2-5	TRBV18	ASSPPSKETQY
.	TRBV23-1	ASSQLGLAYEQY
TRBJ1-2	TRBV2	ASTPRVTGPYGYT
TRBJ2-4	TRBV28	ASSLALRGLRELGKNIQY
TRBJ2-4	TRBV5-1	ASRTSDIAKNIQY
TRBJ2-5	TRBV18	ASSPGQGSQETQY
TRBJ1-2	TRBV19	ASIGGGYGYT
TRBJ1-3	TRBV10-3	AISESPGDSGNTIY
TRBJ2-3	TRBV12-5	ASGLILAGVSDTQY
TRBJ2-5	TRBV5-1	ASSLALTGWEMWETQY
TRBJ2-5	TRBV12-5	ASGFGGVGETQY
TRBJ2-2	TRBV7-2	ASSVLQNTGELF
TRBJ1-1	TRBV5-6	ASSLPTGAEAF
.	TRBV28	ATKDSYEQY
TRBJ1-2	TRBV6-1	ASSENRGNGYT
TRBJ2-2	TRBV4-2	ASSRGNTGELF
TRBJ2-3	TRBV9	ASSVAPLGSDTQY
TRBJ1-4	TRBV19	ASSITSNEKLF
TRBJ2-7	TRBV13	ASSSPTAGPGYEQY
TRBJ2-2	TRBV5-8	ASSLAKGWVRNTGELF
TRBJ1-1	TRBV7-2	ASSFGARLNTEAF
TRBJ2-7	TRBV5-1	ASSYGTGKYEQY
TRBJ2-5	TRBV29-1	SVDMNGVSETQY